The 12 T cell receptor beta chains below all came from one sample that was sequenced in a study of T-cell reconstitution after alpha-beta-depleted transplantation in children. Using unique molecular identifiers, the investigators prepared the TCRbeta library. TCRdb reanalysed the PCR reads using MiXCR and keeps one entry per CDR3 protein. The sample shows fewer than 1 million distinct CDR3 sequences, about 15% of them seen only once. The sequenced sample was PBMCs, mostly from graft donor cells, obtained 360 days after TCRalphabeta/CD19-depleted stem cell transplant. Receptors originate from a male patient younger than 18 who had a stem cell transplant for acute lymphoblastic leukemia, so the T cells may come from the graft donor.

The sample holds a few counts of this clonotype. The chain carries TRBV29-1 and TRBJ2-5; possible D gene TRBD2, 6 bases. Germline V gene lookup returns CDR1 SQVTM and CDR2 ANQGSEA. The length of the CDR3 is 13 residues. The V gene lost 7 bases and the J gene lost 2 bases, with 14 bases spanning the gap. The CDR3 here is CSDRDWGQETQYF. CDR3 nucleotide sequence: TGCAGCGACCGGGACTGGGGACAAGAGACCCAGTACTTC.

This clonotype was seen a handful of times. The CDR3 DNA sequence: TGTGCCAGCAGTTACTCCTTCCTAGCGGGATGGGAGACCCAGTACTTC. It codes for CASSYSFLAGWETQYF. The chain couples TRBV6-5 to TRBJ2-5; 9 bases are shared with TRBD2. CDR1 and CDR2 from the germline V gene are MNHEY and SVGAGI. V dropped 0 bases and J dropped 5; count of bases not matched to a gene: 7. This CDR3 spans 16 amino acids.

J is TRBJ2-1 and V is TRBV20-1, with 11 bases matching TRBD2. Germline assignment: CDR1 DFQATT and CDR2 SNEGSKA (reference sequence). V was clipped by 3 bases and J by 7 bases; unmatched bases: 14. CDR3 length: 17 residues. This CDR3 reads CSASQPGLAGGLNEQFF. CDR3 sequence (DNA): TGCAGTGCTAGCCAACCGGGGCTAGCGGGAGGTCTAAATGAGCAGTTCTTC.

This clonotype has more than one count but fewer than ten. The J gene is TRBJ2-5, the V gene TRBV25-1; unclear D gene. Germline CDR1 MGHDK, CDR2 SYGVNS. The ends were cut back, 3 bases at V and 4 bases at J, with 12 bases in the middle. The CDR3 is 14 residues long. CDR3 in DNA: TGTGCCAGCAGTGAGAAGCAGCTGCGAGAGACCCAGTACTTC. Protein sequence: CASSEKQLRETQYF.

The CDR3 reads CASSLDSQPYEQYF. In DNA, the CDR3 is TGTGCCAGCAGCTTGGATAGTCAGCCCTACGAGCAGTACTTC. The chain employs TRBV5-6 and TRBJ2-7; D gene ambiguous. This CDR3 is 14 amino acids long. V dropped 0 bases and J dropped 2 bases, with 9 bases sitting between them. Germline CDR1 and CDR2: SGHDT and YYEEEE.

J is TRBJ1-1 and V is TRBV20-1; 7 nucleotides match TRBD1. The trim removed 3 bases at V and 8 bases at J, leaving 12 bases unmatched. The CDR3 runs 14 residues. Germline-derived CDR1 and CDR2 are DFQATT and SNEGSKA (reference sequence). As DNA, the CDR3 is TGCAGTGCTAGTGCCCCTAACAGGGGTGGAGAAGCTTTCTTT. Translation gives CSASAPNRGGEAFF.

This clonotype was seen at least ten times. The junction and the germline gene differ at one end; a read error may be behind it. V gene TRBV5-1 combines with J gene TRBJ2-1; the match to TRBD2 covers 11 bases. CDR3 length equals 15 residues. Germline V gene sequence: CDR1 SGHRS, CDR2 YFSETQ. CDR3 protein: CASSLLAGVGNEQFF. In nucleotides, the CDR3 is TGTGCCAGCAGCTTACTAGCGGGAGTCGGCAATGAGCAGTTCTTC.

This clonotype was seen only a few times. The rearrangement links TRBV27 to TRBJ2-1; no reliable D call. The V end was cut by 0 bases, the J end by 2 bases, with 11 bases between. CDR3 length equals 16 residues. CDR1 and CDR2 (germline): MNHEY, SMNVEV (reference sequence). The CDR3 DNA is TGTGCCAGCAGTTTATCGCTCCCAGGTCCCTACAATGAGCAGTTCTTC. Its translation is CASSLSLPGPYNEQFF.

This clonotype was counted a few times. The chain employs TRBV6-5 and TRBJ1-2, with D tentatively TRBD1 (6 bases). Germline V lookup: CDR1 MNHEY, CDR2 SVGAGI. V was clipped by 2 bases and J by 8 bases, with 18 bases between them. CDR3 length equals 15 residues. This chain's CDR3 is CASSYMSTGWVGYTF. CDR3 sequence (DNA): TGTGCCAGCAGTTACATGTCGACAGGATGGGTAGGCTACACCTTC.

V is TRBV7-3 and J is TRBJ2-1, with D possibly being TRBD2 (5 bases). This CDR3 spans 16 amino acids. The V end was cut by 2 bases, the J end by 8 bases, with 19 bases between. Germline V lookup: CDR1 SGHTA, CDR2 FQGTGA. The CDR3 DNA is TGTGCCAGCAGCTTATTCCCCCTAGCTCCCCCAGATGAGCAGTTCTTC. Its protein is CASSLFPLAPPDEQFF.

This clonotype has a count of ten or more. V usage is TRBV6-5 and J usage is TRBJ1-1; no firm D call. V lost 0 bases and J 1 base, leaving 12 bases between the germline ends. The CDR3 runs to 16 residues. Germline lookup yields CDR1 MNHEY and CDR2 SVGAGI. The CDR3 spells CASSYSTGRTNTEAFF. CDR3 coding DNA: TGTGCCAGCAGTTACTCGACCGGGCGGACGAACACTGAAGCTTTCTTT.

V gene TRBV4-1 combines with J gene TRBJ2-4; maybe TRBD2 (5 bases). There are 15 residues in the CDR3. Trimming pared 3 bases from V and 6 bases from J, leaving 15 bases between. Germline V lookup: CDR1 MGHRA, CDR2 YSYEKL. The CDR3 sequence is CASSQRVLNLNIQYF. CDR3 nucleotides: TGCGCCAGCAGCCAGAGGGTCCTTAACTTAAACATTCAGTACTTC.